Listed below are T cell receptor beta chains from one sample, sequenced in a study of post-analysis software for immune sequencing data. TCRdb redid the calling of the PCR reads with MiXCR, one entry per CDR3 protein. This repertoire shows about 400,000 distinct CDR3 sequences, roughly 35% found once; its top ten account for roughly 12%. The sequencing sample was made of blood. These receptor sequences come from a girl between 5 and 17 years old with multiple sclerosis. The CDR3 runs from the conserved cysteine through the conserved F or W. The D gene is left open where the match is weak. Size is omitted from some rows. Given values are once, few, many or a class for expanded clones.

TRBJ2-2	few	-	TRBV4-1	TGCGCCAGCAGCCCCCACAAGGCTGGCGGGGAGCTGTTTTTT	CASSPHKAGGELFF
TRBJ2-7	-	-	TRBV6-6	TGTGCCAGCAGGGTGGAACAGAACTCCTACGAGCAGTACTTC	CASRVEQNSYEQYF
TRBJ2-3	few	-	TRBV30	TGTGCCTGGAGTGTACCGAGTCTGGATGCGCAGTATTTT	CAWSVPSLDAQYF
TRBJ2-3	few	-	TRBV7-9	TGTGCCAGCAGCTTAGAAGCAGCCCGCACAGATACGCAGTATTTT	CASSLEAARTDTQYF
TRBJ1-1	-	-	TRBV4-2	TGTGCCAGCAGCCAAGCGTCAGGTGATCATGAAGCTTTCTTT	CASSQASGDHEAFF
TRBJ1-5	-	-	TRBV27	TGTGCCAGCAGTTGGGGGGCCCATCAGCCCCAGCATTTT	CASSWGAHQPQHF
TRBJ2-1	few	TRBD2	TRBV11-2	TGTGCCAGTCGGACTAGCGGGGGCAGGAATGAGCAGTTCTTC	CASRTSGGRNEQFF
TRBJ2-7	few	-	TRBV11-2	TGTGCCAGCAGCTGGACCGGGACCGACGAGCAGTACTTC	CASSWTGTDEQYF
TRBJ2-1	-	TRBD2	TRBV20-1	TGCAGTGCGGACGGAGTAGCGGGGCGGGAAAGGGGTGAGCAGTTCTTC	CSADGVAGRERGEQFF
TRBJ1-1	-	-	TRBV2	TGTGCCAGCAACCTGCGCCTGATGAACACTGAAGCTTTCTTT	CASNLRLMNTEAFF
TRBJ2-2	-	TRBD2	TRBV7-6	TGTGCCAGCAGCTTATGGGCCAGCGGGGGGGGCGCCGGGGAGCTGTTTTTT	CASSLWASGGGAGELFF
TRBJ2-6	-	-	TRBV5-1	TGCGCCAGCCGAAGTGACTCTGGGGCCAACGTCCTGACTTTC	CASRSDSGANVLTF
TRBJ2-5	few	-	TRBV11-2	TGTGCCAGCAGCTTAGATGGGAAGCTAGAGACCCAGTACTTC	CASSLDGKLETQYF
TRBJ1-1	few	-	TRBV6-5	TGTGCCAGCAGTAACAGGGTCGGCACTGAAGCTTTCTTT	CASSNRVGTEAFF
TRBJ1-1	few	-	TRBV6-5	TGTGCCAGCAGTTACTCGGGGCTCGGTCAAGGGACTGAAGCTTTCTTT	CASSYSGLGQGTEAFF
TRBJ2-7	-	-	TRBV20-1	TGCATGGCTCTTGGATCCTACGAGCAGTACTTC	CMALGSYEQYF
TRBJ2-1	-	TRBD2	TRBV5-4	TGTACCAGCAGCGTGGGACTAGCGGGGGCCGGGGATGAGCAGTTCTTC	CTSSVGLAGAGDEQFF
TRBJ2-7	-	TRBD2	TRBV4-3	TGCGCCAGCAGCCAAGATCGGACTAGCGGGGGAACCTACGAGCAGTACTTC	CASSQDRTSGGTYEQYF
TRBJ2-5	-	TRBD2	TRBV12-3/TRBV12-4	TGTGCCAGCAGCCCGGTCGGTAGCGGGGGGGTCCAAGAGACCCAGTACTTC	CASSPVGSGGVQETQYF
TRBJ2-5	-	-	TRBV18	TGTGCCAGCTCACCACTAAATAGAGGGGAGACCCAGTACTTC	CASSPLNRGETQYF
TRBJ1-5	-	TRBD1	TRBV7-2	TGTGCCAGCAGCCGACAGGGGTATCGCCACGAGCCCCAGCATTTT	CASSRQGYRHEPQHF
TRBJ2-7	few	-	TRBV20-1	TGCAGTGCTAGAGATGGAAGGGAGCAGTACTTC	CSARDGREQYF
TRBJ1-5	few	TRBD1	TRBV7-2	TGTGCCAGCAGGGACAGGGGGGAGAATCAGCCCCAGCATTTT	CASRDRGENQPQHF
TRBJ1-1	-	-	TRBV6-2/TRBV6-3	TGTGCCAACAGTTACCTGGCAGCCATGGAAGCTTTCTTT	CANSYLAAMEAFF
TRBJ1-5	few	-	TRBV20-1	TGCAGTGCCGCAGGGGTAGGCGATCAGCCCCAGCATTTT	CSAAGVGDQPQHF
TRBJ2-4	-	-	TRBV6-5	TGTGCCAGCAGGGACAGACACCTAGCCAAAAACATTCAGTACTTC	CASRDRHLAKNIQYF
TRBJ1-2	few	-	TRBV7-2	TGTGCCAGCAGCTCCACTACGGTTTCGGTTAGCTATGGCTACACCTTC	CASSSTTVSVSYGYTF
TRBJ1-6	-	-	TRBV10-3	TGTGCCATCAGTGAGTTACAGGGTTCACCCCTCCACTTT	CAISELQGSPLHF
TRBJ2-3	-	-	TRBV29-1	TGCAGCGTTGAAGGGACAGAAGCAGATACGCAGTATTTT	CSVEGTEADTQYF
TRBJ2-5	-	TRBD1	TRBV20-1	TGCAGTGCTAGACCGACAGGGTTAGAGACCCAGTACTTC	CSARPTGLETQYF
TRBJ1-2	-	-	TRBV29-1	TGCAGCGGTGCGGGCAGGGGCTATGGCTACACCTTC	CSGAGRGYGYTF
TRBJ1-2	-	-	TRBV10-3	TGTGCCATCAGTGACCCCGGAGAAGGGGCAAGGTATGGCTACACCTTC	CAISDPGEGARYGYTF